The present T cell receptor (beta chain) was sequenced within a study of T cell changes during pregnancy in multiple sclerosis. Data came from immunoSEQ multiplex PCR; TCRdb stores just in-frame clones and leaves some out. The repertoire holds roughly 80,000 clones, 90% to 95% seen once, with 1.4% in the top ten. The CDR3 runs 14 residues. Per germline, CDR1 MNHNS and CDR2 SASEGT. V was clipped by 1 base and J by 5 bases, with 12 bases between them. This specimen was peripheral blood, taken before pregnancy. This TCR was sampled from a female donor with multiple sclerosis, enrolled in a pregnancy study. This chain connects TRBV6-1 to TRBJ2-7, with a tentative D call TRBD1 (6 bases). The CDR3 is CASSEGQAPDEQYF. In DNA, the CDR3 is TGTGCCAGCAGTGAAGGACAGGCACCCGACGAGCAGTACTTC.